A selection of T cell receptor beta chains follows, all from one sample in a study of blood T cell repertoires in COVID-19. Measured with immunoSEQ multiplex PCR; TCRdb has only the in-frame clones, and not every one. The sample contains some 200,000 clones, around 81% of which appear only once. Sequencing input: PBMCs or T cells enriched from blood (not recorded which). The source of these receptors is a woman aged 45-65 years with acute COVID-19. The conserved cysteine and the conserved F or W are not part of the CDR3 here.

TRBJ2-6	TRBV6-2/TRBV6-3	ASSKRGRGGSGANVLT
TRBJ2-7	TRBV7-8	ATRKDKTGGVYEQY
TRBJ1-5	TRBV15	ATSREGAGNQPQH
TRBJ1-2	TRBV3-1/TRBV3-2	ASSRRGGSNYGYT
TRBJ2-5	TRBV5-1	ASSNGGAPETQY
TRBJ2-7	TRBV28	ASSRSGGAYEQY
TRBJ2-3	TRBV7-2	ASSLGLSGFTDTQY
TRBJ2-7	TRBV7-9	ASNYGLEAYEQY
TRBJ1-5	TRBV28	ASSLLARTVYSNQPQH
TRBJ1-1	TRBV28	ASSFVGGGNTEAF
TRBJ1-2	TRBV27	ASSARQGTGHYGYT